Listed below are T cell receptor beta chains from one sample, sequenced in a study of OX40 agonist ivuxolimab in advanced cancers. Sequencing used immunoSEQ multiplex PCR; TCRdb keeps in-frame clones, though not all of them. The table includes under 90,000 clones, about nine tenths detected once. Specimen: CD4+ or CD8+ T cells sorted from blood, collected in a trial of the OX40 agonist ivuxolimab. These receptors came from an adult with an advanced solid tumor such as melanoma, head and neck, liver or kidney cancer. CDR3s include the opening cysteine and the closing phenylalanine or tryptophan. A D gene is named only where the DNA matches it firmly. The size of a clone is reported for some rows only, either as once, few or many, or as a class for expanded clones.

J: TRBJ2-6
V: TRBV7-6
size: once
D: NA
DNA: TGTGCCAGCAGCCTAGGCTCTGGGGCCAACGTCCTGACTTTC
CDR3: CASSLGSGANVLTF

J: TRBJ2-1
V: TRBV7-6
size: NA
D: NA
DNA: TGTGCCAGCAGCTTAGCGAGATTGGGGGAGCAGTTCTTC
CDR3: CASSLARLGEQFF

J: TRBJ1-3
V: TRBV12-5
size: NA
D: NA
DNA: TGTGCTAGTGCCCTCCAGGGGCACGGAAACACCATATATTTT
CDR3: CASALQGHGNTIYF

J: TRBJ1-1
V: TRBV5-1
size: NA
D: NA
DNA: TGCGCCAGCAGCTTGAGGCCAGGGGAATTATACACTGAAGCTTTCTTT
CDR3: CASSLRPGELYTEAFF

J: TRBJ1-4
V: TRBV28
size: once
D: NA
DNA: TGTGCCAGCATCAGGAGCCTTAATGAAAAACTGTTTTTT
CDR3: CASIRSLNEKLFF

J: TRBJ2-6
V: TRBV5-1
size: NA
D: NA
DNA: TGCGCCAGCAGCTTTACAGGGGCCAACGTCCTGACTTTC
CDR3: CASSFTGANVLTF

J: TRBJ2-1
V: TRBV7-8
size: NA
D: NA
DNA: TGTGCCAGCAGCTCCCTGAGGCGTCGGAATGAGCAGTTCTTC
CDR3: CASSSLRRRNEQFF

J: TRBJ2-6
V: TRBV15
size: NA
D: NA
DNA: TGTGCCACCAGCAGAGACCGATCTGGGGCCAACGTCCTGACTTTC
CDR3: CATSRDRSGANVLTF

J: TRBJ2-5
V: TRBV7-7
size: NA
D: TRBD2
DNA: TGTGCTAGCAGCTTAGTCCCGACTAGCCAACTCCAAGAGACCCAGTACTTC
CDR3: CASSLVPTSQLQETQYF

J: TRBJ1-5
V: TRBV11-2
size: NA
D: NA
DNA: TGTGCCAGCAGCTTGGGGGCCGGAGAAAATCAGCCCCAGCATTTT
CDR3: CASSLGAGENQPQHF

J: TRBJ1-2
V: TRBV28
size: NA
D: TRBD1
DNA: TGTGCCAGCAGGCCGGACAGGGCTGGCTACACCTTC
CDR3: CASRPDRAGYTF

J: TRBJ2-7
V: TRBV19
size: NA
D: TRBD2
DNA: TGTGCCAGTAGTATCGGGGGGAGCGACGAGCAGTACTTC
CDR3: CASSIGGSDEQYF

J: TRBJ2-5
V: TRBV11-3
size: NA
D: NA
DNA: TGTGCCAGCAGCCGGACCCAAGAGACCCAGTACTTC
CDR3: CASSRTQETQYF

J: TRBJ1-4
V: TRBV14
size: NA
D: TRBD1
DNA: TGTGCCAGCAGCCAAGACCCACCGGGACAGGAGTGGGAAAAACTGTTTTTT
CDR3: CASSQDPPGQEWEKLFF

J: TRBJ2-5
V: TRBV6-1
size: NA
D: TRBD2
DNA: TGTGCCAGCAGTGAACTCTCTGGACTAGCGGTCCAAGAGACCCAGTACTTC
CDR3: CASSELSGLAVQETQYF

J: TRBJ2-3
V: TRBV4-1
size: NA
D: TRBD2
DNA: TGCGCCAGCAGCCCGCGACGGGGCGGGGGAAGCACAGATACGCAGTATTTT
CDR3: CASSPRRGGGSTDTQYF

J: TRBJ2-3
V: TRBV11-2
size: NA
D: NA
DNA: TGTGCCAGCAGCCTTAGCGATACGCAGTATTTT
CDR3: CASSLSDTQYF

J: TRBJ1-2
V: TRBV6-1
size: NA
D: NA
DNA: TGTGCCAGCAGTGACGGGGAGGAGTATGGCTACACCTTC
CDR3: CASSDGEEYGYTF

J: TRBJ1-2
V: TRBV19
size: NA
D: NA
DNA: TGTGCCAGTAGTCCTTGGGGGCAGGGTTCTAACTATGGCTACACCTTC
CDR3: CASSPWGQGSNYGYTF

J: TRBJ2-1
V: TRBV27
size: NA
D: TRBD2
DNA: TGTGCCAGCAGTCCACAGGGGGAAGCGGGAGGGACCAGCAATGAGCAGTTCTTC
CDR3: CASSPQGEAGGTSNEQFF

J: TRBJ2-7
V: TRBV11-3
size: NA
D: NA
DNA: TGTGCCAGCAGCTCGACAGTCGGGGGGCAGTACTTC
CDR3: CASSSTVGGQYF

J: TRBJ2-7
V: TRBV5-1
size: few
D: NA
DNA: TGCGCCAGCAGCTTGTTGGCAGGGGTTCGCTACGAGCAGTACTTC
CDR3: CASSLLAGVRYEQYF

J: TRBJ1-2
V: TRBV4-3
size: NA
D: NA
DNA: TGCGCCAGCAGCCAAGCTTCCGGACAGCTGCAAGGCTACACCTTC
CDR3: CASSQASGQLQGYTF

J: TRBJ2-5
V: TRBV5-6
size: NA
D: TRBD2
DNA: TGTGCCAGCAGCTTGCCTAGCGGGGGCTCGGAGACCCAGTACTTC
CDR3: CASSLPSGGSETQYF

J: TRBJ1-4
V: TRBV5-6
size: few
D: NA
DNA: TGTGCCAGCAGCTTTAAGGGAACTAATGAAAAACTGTTTTTT
CDR3: CASSFKGTNEKLFF

J: TRBJ2-4
V: TRBV4-2
size: few
D: NA
DNA: TGTGCCAGCAGCCAAGATGGCCCCAGACAGTACTTC
CDR3: CASSQDGPRQYF

J: TRBJ2-2
V: TRBV10-1
size: once
D: TRBD1
DNA: TGCGCCAGCAGTGAGTCGAGTGACCCGGGACAGGGAAAGACCGGGGAGCTGTTTTTT
CDR3: CASSESSDPGQGKTGELFF

J: TRBJ2-3
V: TRBV5-4
size: NA
D: TRBD2
DNA: TGTGCCAGCAGCCCTTGGACTAGCGGCACAGATACGCAGTATTTT
CDR3: CASSPWTSGTDTQYF

J: TRBJ1-5
V: TRBV19
size: NA
D: TRBD1
DNA: TGTGCCAGTAGTCAGACAGGGGGCAATCAGCCCCAGCATTTT
CDR3: CASSQTGGNQPQHF

J: TRBJ2-2
V: TRBV19
size: NA
D: NA
DNA: TGTGCCAGTAGCCCACAGGGAGGGGCCGGGGAGCTGTTTTTT
CDR3: CASSPQGGAGELFF

J: TRBJ2-7
V: TRBV6-6
size: once
D: NA
DNA: TGTGCCAGACCGACCGCGAGGGGGGCGGTCGAGCAGTACTTC
CDR3: CARPTARGAVEQYF

J: TRBJ1-2
V: TRBV30
size: NA
D: NA
DNA: TGTGCCTGGAGGCCAATTGGGACCTATGGCTACACCTTC
CDR3: CAWRPIGTYGYTF

J: TRBJ2-7
V: TRBV28
size: NA
D: NA
DNA: TGTGCCAGCGGGAACCTCGACGAGCAGTACTTC
CDR3: CASGNLDEQYF

J: TRBJ2-3
V: TRBV5-1
size: NA
D: TRBD2
DNA: TGCGCCAGCAGCTTGGAACTAGCGGGGGTCACAGATACGCAGTATTTT
CDR3: CASSLELAGVTDTQYF

J: TRBJ2-7
V: TRBV28
size: NA
D: NA
DNA: TGTGCCAGCAGTTTACGGACCTACGAGCAGTACTTC
CDR3: CASSLRTYEQYF

J: TRBJ1-2
V: TRBV7-2
size: NA
D: NA
DNA: TGTGCCAGCACCTCCGGGGTGTTATTTGATGGCTACACCTTC
CDR3: CASTSGVLFDGYTF

J: TRBJ2-7
V: TRBV2
size: NA
D: NA
DNA: TGTGCCAGCAGTGAAATAGGGGAGGACGAGCAGTACTTC
CDR3: CASSEIGEDEQYF

J: TRBJ2-1
V: TRBV5-1
size: NA
D: TRBD1
DNA: TGCGCCAGCAGCTTCAGGACAGGGGGTATGAGTGATGAGCAGTTCTTC
CDR3: CASSFRTGGMSDEQFF

J: TRBJ2-2
V: TRBV2
size: NA
D: TRBD1
DNA: TGTGCCAGCAGAGAAGACAGGGCTAGGACCGGGGAGCTGTTTTTT
CDR3: CASREDRARTGELFF

J: TRBJ2-1
V: TRBV7-2
size: NA
D: TRBD2
DNA: TGTGCCAGCAGCTTAGAACTAGCGCCCCCGAACAATGAGCAGTTCTTC
CDR3: CASSLELAPPNNEQFF

J: TRBJ2-3
V: TRBV11-3
size: NA
D: NA
DNA: TGTGCCAGCAGCCCCGTGGGCACAGATACGCAGTATTTT
CDR3: CASSPVGTDTQYF

J: TRBJ2-1
V: TRBV7-7
size: once
D: TRBD2
DNA: TGTGCCAGCAGTTCCGGACTAGACGGTAGTGAGCAGTTCTTC
CDR3: CASSSGLDGSEQFF

J: TRBJ2-3
V: TRBV19
size: NA
D: NA
DNA: TGTGCCAGCAAAACTACCGGGACCCGCCAAGCAGATACGCAGTATTTT
CDR3: CASKTTGTRQADTQYF

J: TRBJ1-2
V: TRBV4-1
size: NA
D: TRBD1
DNA: TGCGCCAGCAGTCGACAGGGATCTGCAGATGGCTACACCTTC
CDR3: CASSRQGSADGYTF

J: TRBJ1-3
V: TRBV21-1
size: NA
D: NA
DNA: TGTGCCAGCAGTAAGACAGGCTCTGGAAACACCATATATTTT
CDR3: CASSKTGSGNTIYF

J: TRBJ1-2
V: TRBV6-1
size: NA
D: NA
DNA: TGTGCCAGCAACGAGGGGTCTGCAGGCTACACCTTC
CDR3: CASNEGSAGYTF

J: TRBJ2-1
V: TRBV5-1
size: NA
D: NA
DNA: TGCGCCAGCAGCTTGGCAGACTACCCAGGATGGCAGTTCTTC
CDR3: CASSLADYPGWQFF

J: TRBJ1-2
V: TRBV11-3
size: NA
D: TRBD1
DNA: TGTGCCAGCAGCTTTCGACAGGGGACCGGTGGCTACACCTTC
CDR3: CASSFRQGTGGYTF

J: TRBJ1-4
V: TRBV6-6
size: once
D: NA
DNA: TGTGCCAGCAGTCCATACGTCGCAACTAATGAAAAACTGTTTTTT
CDR3: CASSPYVATNEKLFF

J: TRBJ1-5
V: TRBV2
size: NA
D: NA
DNA: TGTGCCGTTAATCCGGGACACAGCAATCAGCCCCAGCATTTT
CDR3: CAVNPGHSNQPQHF

J: TRBJ2-3
V: TRBV11-3
size: once
D: NA
DNA: TGTGCCAGCAGCTTAGGGGGCGGGAGCACAGATACGCAGTATTTT
CDR3: CASSLGGGSTDTQYF

J: TRBJ2-6
V: TRBV18
size: NA
D: NA
DNA: TGTGCCAGCTCCGATTACCCAGACAGCCACTCTGGGGCCAACGTCCTGACTTTC
CDR3: CASSDYPDSHSGANVLTF

J: TRBJ2-1
V: TRBV7-8
size: NA
D: TRBD1
DNA: TGTGCCAGCAGCCTGAAGACAGGGGGAGGTGAGCAGTTCTTC
CDR3: CASSLKTGGGEQFF

J: TRBJ2-3
V: TRBV27
size: NA
D: NA
DNA: TGTGCCAGCAGACTCACGCGCGAGACACATACGCAGTATTTT
CDR3: CASRLTRETHTQYF

J: TRBJ1-4
V: TRBV5-1
size: NA
D: TRBD1
DNA: TGCGCCAGCAGCTTGGCCGGACAGGGTCGGGGAAAACTGTTTTTT
CDR3: CASSLAGQGRGKLFF

J: TRBJ2-5
V: TRBV4-3
size: few
D: NA
DNA: TGCGCCAGCAGCAGGGGACCTGGAGAGACCCAGTACTTC
CDR3: CASSRGPGETQYF

J: TRBJ2-1
V: TRBV7-6
size: NA
D: NA
DNA: TGTGCCAGCAGCTTAGAGGCCTCGGGCGGGATCCGCCCCTACAATGAGCAGTTCTTC
CDR3: CASSLEASGGIRPYNEQFF

J: TRBJ1-2
V: TRBV6-6
size: few
D: TRBD1
DNA: TGTGCCAGCATCCGGGGACAGGACGATTATGGCTACACCTTC
CDR3: CASIRGQDDYGYTF

J: TRBJ2-3
V: TRBV5-4
size: NA
D: NA
DNA: TGTGCCAGCAGATCCACCCGGGGAGATACGCAGTATTTT
CDR3: CASRSTRGDTQYF